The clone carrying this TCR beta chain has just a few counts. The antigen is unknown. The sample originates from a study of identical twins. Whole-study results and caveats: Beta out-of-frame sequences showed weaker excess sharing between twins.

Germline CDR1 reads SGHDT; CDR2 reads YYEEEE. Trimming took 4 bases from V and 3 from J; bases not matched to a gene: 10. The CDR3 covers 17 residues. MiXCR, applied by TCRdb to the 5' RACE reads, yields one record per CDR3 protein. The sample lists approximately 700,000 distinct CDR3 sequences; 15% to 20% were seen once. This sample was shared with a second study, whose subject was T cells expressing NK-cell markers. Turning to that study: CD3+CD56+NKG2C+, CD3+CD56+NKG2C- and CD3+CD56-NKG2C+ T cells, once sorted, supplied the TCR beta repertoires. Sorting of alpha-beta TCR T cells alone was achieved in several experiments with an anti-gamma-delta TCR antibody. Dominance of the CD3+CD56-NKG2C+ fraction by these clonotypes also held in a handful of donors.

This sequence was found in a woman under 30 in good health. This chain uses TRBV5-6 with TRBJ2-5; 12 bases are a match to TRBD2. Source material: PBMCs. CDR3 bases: TGTGCCAGCAGCCCCAGGACTAGCGGGACAAGAAAAGAGACCCAGTACTTC. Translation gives CASSPRTSGTRKETQYF.